These T cell receptor beta chains were read from a single sample in a study of blood T cell repertoires in COVID-19. Data came from immunoSEQ multiplex PCR; TCRdb stores just in-frame clones and leaves some out. The sample carries 120,000 to 150,000 clones, roughly 86% recorded once. Material: peripheral blood. The receptors here all came from a human donor in a cohort sampled during active COVID-19. Both conserved end residues are part of each CDR3. D genes are given only for firm matches. Only part of the rows carry a size: once, few, many, or a class if the clone is expanded.

clone_size | j_call | v_call | cdr3_length | d_call | cdr3_aa | cdr3_nt
. | TRBJ1-2 | TRBV13 | 14 | TRBD1 | CASSYQDRVNGYTF | TGTGCCAGCAGCTACCAGGACAGGGTAAATGGCTACACCTTC
. | TRBJ2-5 | TRBV6-2/TRBV6-3 | 12 | . | CASSYPPREQYF | TGTGCCAGCAGTTACCCCCCTAGGGAGCAGTACTTC
. | TRBJ2-6 | TRBV9 | 16 | . | CASSVPTGSGANVLTF | TGTGCCAGCAGCGTACCCACAGGGTCGGGGGCCAACGTCCTGACTTTC
. | TRBJ2-6 | TRBV7-3 | 18 | . | CASSLMGTQSSGANVLTF | TGTGCCAGCAGCTTAATGGGGACTCAAAGCTCTGGGGCCAACGTCCTGACTTTC
. | TRBJ2-3 | TRBV7-9 | 15 | . | CASRADNLKSDTQYF | TGTGCCAGCAGGGCTGACAACCTCAAGTCCGATACGCAGTATTTT
. | TRBJ2-3 | TRBV5-5 | 12 | . | CASSLGQDTQYF | TGTGCCAGCAGCTTGGGACAGGATACGCAGTATTTT
. | TRBJ1-2 | TRBV7-9 | 14 | TRBD1 | CASGQGLTTYGYTF | TGTGCCAGCGGACAGGGGCTTACTACCTATGGCTACACCTTC
. | TRBJ2-5 | TRBV19 | 14 | TRBD2 | CASSVLAGLETQYF | TGTGCCAGTAGTGTACTAGCGGGGTTAGAGACCCAGTACTTC
. | TRBJ1-2 | TRBV7-9 | 13 | . | CASGSGIDYGYTF | TGTGCCAGCGGGTCAGGGATTGACTATGGCTACACCTTC
once | TRBJ2-1 | TRBV7-9 | 15 | TRBD1 | CASSLAWTGGIEQFF | TGTGCCAGCAGCTTAGCTTGGACAGGGGGTATTGAGCAGTTCTTC
. | TRBJ2-3 | TRBV7-9 | 17 | TRBD2 | CASSLTLAGGPTDTQYF | TGTGCCAGCAGCTTAACACTAGCGGGGGGCCCCACAGATACGCAGTATTTT
. | TRBJ2-5 | TRBV9 | 16 | TRBD2 | CASSEGILAGMETQYF | TGTGCCAGCAGCGAAGGCATCCTAGCGGGGATGGAGACCCAGTACTTC
. | TRBJ1-5 | TRBV6-5 | 15 | . | CASSRGPGSSQPQHF | TGTGCCAGCAGCCGGGGTCCTGGTTCGAGTCAGCCCCAGCATTTT
. | TRBJ1-1 | TRBV28 | 14 | . | CASSFLTGGTEAFF | TGTGCCAGCAGTTTTTTAACCGGGGGCACTGAAGCTTTCTTT
. | TRBJ2-5 | TRBV6-5 | 13 | . | CASQSAVQETQYF | TGTGCCAGCCAGTCCGCGGTCCAAGAGACCCAGTACTTC
. | TRBJ2-2 | TRBV4-2 | 15 | . | CASSPQPQGTGELFF | TGTGCCAGCAGCCCCCAACCCCAGGGGACCGGGGAGCTGTTTTTT
once | TRBJ2-1 | TRBV15 | 16 | TRBD2 | CATSRDRVSGGGTQFF | TGTGCCACCAGCAGAGATCGGGTTAGCGGGGGTGGAACGCAGTTCTTC
. | TRBJ2-3 | TRBV6-2/TRBV6-3 | 14 | TRBD1 | CASSLEQGADTQYF | TGTGCCAGCAGCCTTGAACAGGGGGCGGATACGCAGTATTTT
. | TRBJ2-3 | TRBV23-1 | 15 | TRBD1 | CASSPRTGGIDTQYF | TGCGCCAGCAGTCCCCGGACAGGGGGGATAGATACGCAGTATTTT
. | TRBJ2-5 | TRBV9 | 17 | TRBD1 | CASSIGFRDRGEETQYF | TGTGCCAGCAGCATAGGCTTCCGGGACAGGGGCGAAGAGACCCAGTACTTC
. | TRBJ2-2 | TRBV7-2 | 16 | TRBD1 | CASSWVTGRRTGELFF | TGTGCCAGCAGCTGGGTGACAGGGCGGAGAACCGGGGAGCTGTTTTTT
. | TRBJ1-1 | TRBV24-1 | 15 | . | CATSDSAGIPPYAFF | TGTGCCACCAGTGATTCGGCGGGCATACCGCCCTACGCTTTCTTT
. | TRBJ2-7 | TRBV21-1 | 16 | . | CASSKPTGTGSFQQYF | TGTGCCAGCAGCAAACCTACCGGGACAGGGTCCTTCCAGCAGTACTTC
. | TRBJ2-2 | TRBV7-6 | 16 | TRBD2 | CASSLASGGSPGELFF | TGTGCCAGCAGCTTAGCTAGCGGGGGGTCCCCCGGGGAGCTGTTTTTT
. | TRBJ2-5 | TRBV6-1 | 15 | . | CASSDRQAYQETQYF | TGTGCCAGCAGTGATAGGCAGGCGTACCAAGAGACCCAGTACTTC
once | TRBJ2-7 | TRBV24-1 | 15 | . | CATSDSRDTFYEQYF | TGTGCCACCAGTGATTCCCGGGACACTTTTTACGAGCAGTACTTC
once | TRBJ1-1 | TRBV3-1/TRBV3-2 | 12 | . | CASSHQDTEAFF | TGTGCCAGCAGCCACCAGGACACTGAAGCTTTCTTT
. | TRBJ2-7 | TRBV24-1 | 14 | TRBD1 | CATSDLRQGNEQYF | TGTGCCACCAGTGACCTTAGACAGGGGAACGAGCAGTACTTC
. | TRBJ1-1 | TRBV28 | 15 | . | CASLRRTAKVAEAFF | TGTGCCAGCCTAAGAAGGACAGCCAAGGTGGCGGAAGCTTTCTTT
. | TRBJ2-7 | TRBV6-2/TRBV6-3 | 14 | TRBD1 | CASSSWTGVDEQYF | TGTGCCAGCAGTTCGTGGACAGGGGTCGACGAGCAGTACTTC
. | TRBJ2-5 | TRBV19 | 12 | . | CASGTLQETQYF | TGTGCCAGCGGGACACTCCAAGAGACCCAGTACTTC
. | TRBJ1-1 | TRBV6-2/TRBV6-3 | 15 | TRBD1 | CASSQRTGRSTEAFF | TGTGCCAGCAGTCAACGGACAGGACGAAGCACTGAAGCTTTCTTT
once | TRBJ1-1 | TRBV7-3 | 15 | TRBD1 | CATFGGQGKNTEAFF | TGTGCCACCTTCGGGGGACAGGGTAAGAACACTGAAGCTTTCTTT
. | TRBJ2-1 | TRBV19 | 17 | . | CASNHYNRDSGLIEQFF | TGTGCCAGTAATCATTATAACCGGGACTCCGGTTTGATTGAGCAGTTCTTC
. | TRBJ2-7 | TRBV28 | 13 | TRBD2 | CASSGGRGYEQYF | TGTGCCAGCAGTGGCGGGAGGGGCTACGAGCAGTACTTC
few | TRBJ1-1 | TRBV28 | 15 | . | CASSLVRQGGTEAFF | TGTGCCAGCAGTTTAGTTCGCCAGGGTGGCACTGAAGCTTTCTTT
. | TRBJ1-6 | TRBV30 | 13 | . | CACTAQTSSPLHF | TGTGCCTGTACAGCCCAGACTAGTTCACCCCTCCACTTT
. | TRBJ1-1 | TRBV27 | 15 | TRBD1 | CASSFTDRGYTEAFF | TGTGCCAGCAGTTTCACGGACAGGGGATACACTGAAGCTTTCTTT
. | TRBJ1-5 | TRBV7-3 | 18 | . | CASSLTPFGGSSNQPQHF | TGTGCCAGCAGCTTAACCCCCTTTGGTGGCAGTAGCAATCAGCCCCAGCATTTT
. | TRBJ2-2 | TRBV28 | 16 | . | CASSLLGGAFTGELFF | TGTGCCAGCAGTTTACTTGGGGGCGCGTTCACCGGGGAGCTGTTTTTT
. | TRBJ1-4 | TRBV6-5 | 14 | TRBD1 | CASRTGGAWEKLFF | TGTGCCAGCAGGACAGGGGGGGCATGGGAAAAACTGTTTTTT
once | TRBJ2-5 | TRBV30 | 13 | . | CAWSVSGWETQYF | TGTGCCTGGAGTGTATCAGGGTGGGAGACCCAGTACTTC
. | TRBJ2-7 | TRBV5-5 | 15 | TRBD1 | CASSLWGTGDYEQYF | TGTGCCAGCAGCTTGTGGGGGACAGGGGACTACGAGCAGTACTTC
. | TRBJ1-3 | TRBV10-1 | 15 | . | CASSARVGLGNTIYF | TGCGCCAGCAGTGCCCGAGTGGGACTGGGAAACACCATATATTTT
. | TRBJ1-2 | TRBV3-1/TRBV3-2 | 15 | . | CASSQASVANYGYTF | TGTGCCAGCAGCCAAGCGTCGGTAGCTAACTATGGCTACACCTTC
once | TRBJ2-5 | TRBV14 | 16 | TRBD2 | CASSQDGLAGGVTQYF | TGTGCCAGCAGCCAAGACGGACTAGCGGGAGGAGTGACCCAGTACTTC
few | TRBJ1-5 | TRBV28 | 18 | TRBD1 | CASRSMDRGFYSNQPQHF | TGTGCCAGCAGAAGCATGGACAGGGGGTTTTATAGCAATCAGCCCCAGCATTTT
. | TRBJ1-1 | TRBV6-5 | 14 | . | CASSLPDRYTEAFF | TGTGCCAGCAGCCTCCCGGACAGATACACTGAAGCTTTCTTT
. | TRBJ2-3 | TRBV7-2 | 15 | TRBD1 | CASSPQQGAPDTQYF | TGTGCCAGCAGCCCCCAACAGGGGGCGCCAGATACGCAGTATTTT